The present T cell receptor beta chain was sequenced within a study of T cell responses to AZD1222 COVID-19 vaccine. Study results and caveats: Mapped onto spike, vaccine-associated CD4 TCRs spanned it and were dominant at 160-218 and 743-854. Of the AZD1222 recipients, only six were seropositive at baseline.

The method was immunoSEQ multiplex PCR; TCRdb's version includes in-frame clones alone and lacks a portion of them. The sample lists 180,000 or so clones, approximately 90% seen once, with roughly 27% in the top ten. Turning to this clone: Its specificity is not known.

V was clipped by 2 bases and J by 4 bases; unmatched bases: 8. The CDR3 totals 18 residues. Germline CDR1 reads SGHAT; CDR2 reads FQNNGV. The chain has TRBV11-2 and TRBJ2-3; 14 nucleotides agree with TRBD2. The input for sequencing was peripheral blood, taken 28 days after the second AZD1222 dose. This clonotype was sampled from an adult who received the AZD1222 COVID-19 vaccine. The CDR3 region is CASSLPLGLAGVPDTQYF. The CDR3 DNA is TGTGCCAGCAGCTTACCCCTGGGACTAGCGGGAGTTCCAGATACGCAGTATTTT.